Below are 22 T cell receptor beta chains sequenced from a single sample in a study of cytomegalovirus exposure and HLA in healthy donors. Clones were sequenced by immunoSEQ multiplex PCR, and TCRdb holds only the in-frame ones, with some missing. Seen here are approximately 190,000 clones, roughly 88% observed once, and the top ten hold 13%. Input material: PBMCs. All receptors come from a young woman in good health and CMV-seropositive.

The J gene is TRBJ2-7, the V gene TRBV10-3, with 7 bases matching TRBD2. V was pared by 2 bases and J by 12 bases, with 7 bases of the junction left unmatched. Germline values: CDR1 ENHRY, CDR2 SYGVKD. This CDR3 has 12 amino acids. CDR3 region: CAISEREGPPYF. The CDR3 DNA reads as TGTGCCATCAGTGAGAGGGAGGGCCCCCCGTACTTC.

The rearrangement joins TRBV7-9 to TRBJ2-5; TRBD2 matches 7 bases. Germline loops: CDR1 SEHNR, CDR2 FQNEAQ (reference sequence). V lost 5 bases to trimming and J lost 7 bases; unmatched junction nucleotides: 10. The CDR3 consists of 14 residues. The CDR3 DNA follows: TGTGCCAGCAGCCCAGTACTAGCGATTCGGACCCAGTACTTC. Amino acid sequence: CASSPVLAIRTQYF.

The chain uses TRBV15 and TRBJ1-3, with 7 bases lining up with TRBD1. V dropped 2 bases and J dropped 1; count of bases not matched to a gene: 8. The germline V gene encodes CDR1 LNHNV and CDR2 YYDKDF (reference sequence). The CDR3 is made up of 17 amino acids. DNA for the CDR3: TGTGCCACCAGCAGAAAATCGGCAGGGGGTTCTGGAAACACCATATATTTT. It encodes CATSRKSAGGSGNTIYF.

The V and J genes are TRBV27 and TRBJ1-1; D is perhaps TRBD1 (6 bases). Germline CDR1 is MNHEY and CDR2 is SMNVEV (reference sequence). This CDR3 comprises 14 residues. Trimming cost V 2 bases and J 3 bases, with 10 bases left between them. CDR3 coding DNA: TGTGCCAGCAGTTTAATGTCAGGGGACACTGAAGCTTTCTTT. Translating gives CASSLMSGDTEAFF.

The rearrangement links TRBV28 to TRBJ1-1, with D perhaps TRBD1 (5 bases). This CDR3 region has 15 residues. The V and J ends lost 5 bases and 1 base respectively, with 14 bases between them. The germline V gene has CDR1 MDHEN and CDR2 SYDVKM. CDR3 coding DNA: TGTGCCAGCAGTCGTCCCGGGACTTGGAACACTGAAGCTTTCTTT. The encoded protein is CASSRPGTWNTEAFF.

This clone was seen a handful of times. The rearrangement joins TRBV6-1 to TRBJ1-1; D is perhaps TRBD1 (5 bases). CDR1 is MNHNS, CDR2 SASEGT, per germline. This CDR3 is built from 14 residues. V dropped 7 bases and J dropped 0 bases, with 12 bases sitting between them. CDR3 protein: CASIKGLMNTEAFF. The CDR3 DNA is TGTGCCAGCATTAAGGGGTTAATGAACACTGAAGCTTTCTTT.

This clone was counted only a few times. This chain uses TRBV5-1 with TRBJ1-2; tentatively, D is TRBD1 (6 bases). Germline values: CDR1 SGHRS, CDR2 YFSETQ. The CDR3 length is 13 residues. V lost 4 bases and J 5 bases, leaving 12 bases between the germline ends. CDR3 amino acids: CASSGATGYGYTF. In DNA form, the CDR3 reads TGCGCCAGCAGCGGGGCGACAGGATATGGCTACACCTTC.

A single count supports this clone. V and J are TRBV2 and TRBJ1-1, with 10 bases aligning to TRBD1. V trimming: 4 bases; J trimming: 5 bases; junction bases outside the gene matches: 4. Per the germline V gene, CDR1 is SNHLY and CDR2 is FYNNEI. This CDR3 contains 14 residues. The CDR3 reads CASSGGTGETEAFF. In nucleotides, the CDR3 is TGTGCCAGCAGTGGTGGGACAGGGGAGACTGAAGCTTTCTTT.

The chain carries TRBV15 and TRBJ1-5; 12 nucleotides agree with TRBD1. With 9 bases clipped from V and 4 bases from J, the junction kept 7 bases outside the gene matches. The CDR3 totals 15 residues. Germline CDR1 and CDR2: LNHNV and YYDKDF (reference sequence). CDR3 sequence: CATKGTGGSNQPQHF. The CDR3 coding sequence is TGTGCCACAAAGGGGACAGGGGGCTCTAATCAGCCCCAGCATTTT. The complete variable domain, with remaining parts taken from reference TRBV15 and TRBJ1-5, reads DAMVIQNPRYQVTQFGKPVTLSCSQTLNHNVMYWYQQKSSQAPKLLFHYYDKDFNNEADTPDNFQSRRPNTSFCFLDIRSPGLGDTAMYLCATKGTGGSNQPQHFGDGTRLSIL.

The chain uses TRBV19 and TRBJ1-2; weak D call: TRBD1 (6 bases). CDR1 LNHDA and CDR2 SQIVND come from the germline V gene (reference sequence). This CDR3 contains 13 residues. Between the trimmed V and J ends, which lost 7 bases and 2 bases, there was a span of 11 bases. The CDR3 sequence: CASKPGTNYGYTF. The CDR3 DNA sequence: TGTGCCAGTAAGCCCGGGACAAACTATGGCTACACCTTC.

V and J are TRBV28 and TRBJ2-1; 7 positions agree with TRBD2. Germline assignment: CDR1 MDHEN and CDR2 SYDVKM. There are 15 residues in the CDR3. V gave up 4 bases and J gave up 4 bases; unmatched junction bases: 7. The CDR3 loop is CASSSSGRAYNEQFF. CDR3 DNA: TGTGCCAGCAGTTCTAGTGGGAGGGCTTACAATGAGCAGTTCTTC.

The rearrangement links TRBV6-5 to TRBJ1-1; maybe TRBD1 (6 bases). V shed 1 base and J shed 3 bases, with 12 bases lying between them. In germline, CDR1 is MNHEY, CDR2 SVGAGI. The CDR3 has 15 residues. The CDR3 DNA is TGTGCCAGCAGTTACTTGGACAGCATCGACACTGAAGCTTTCTTT. Its protein product is CASSYLDSIDTEAFF.

This sequence joins TRBV28 and TRBJ1-3; no definite D call. CDR3 length equals 14 residues. V was pared by 8 bases and J by 1 base, with 12 bases between. Germline CDR1 MDHEN, CDR2 SYDVKM. For the CDR3, the DNA is TGTGCCAGCTCCGGGGTTTGGTCTGGAAACACCATATATTTT. Translated: CASSGVWSGNTIYF.

This sequence joins TRBV6-7 and TRBJ2-3; D unresolved. TRBV6-7 carries the ORF label, with uncertain function. CDR3 length: 12 amino acids. The CDR3 loop is CAPNSSTDTQYF. CDR3 DNA: TGTGCACCTAACTCTAGCACAGATACGCAGTATTTT.

Here the CDR3 reads CASRQREYGYTF. DNA of the CDR3: TGTGCCAGTAGGCAGCGGGAATATGGCTACACCTTC. V and J are TRBV19 and TRBJ1-2; D unresolved. The CDR3 covers 12 residues. In germline, CDR1 is LNHDA, CDR2 SQIVND (reference sequence). Between the trimmed V and J ends, which lost 6 bases and 5 bases, there was a span of 10 bases. The whole variable domain, filled in from reference TRBV19 and TRBJ1-2, reads DGGITQSPKYLFRKEGQNVTLSCEQNLNHDAMYWYRQDPGQGLRLIYYSQIVNDFQKGDIAEGYSVSREKKESFPLTVTSAQKNPTAFYLCASRQREYGYTFGSGTRLTVV.

The V and J genes are TRBV7-9 and TRBJ1-2; no clear D. V dropped 1 base and J dropped 4 bases, with 7 bases sitting between them. The CDR3 is made up of 13 amino acids. In germline, CDR1 is SEHNR, CDR2 FQNEAQ (reference sequence). CDR3 protein: CASSLDNSYGYTF. The CDR3 nucleotides read TGTGCCAGCAGCTTAGATAACAGCTATGGCTACACCTTC.

V usage is TRBV25-1 and J usage is TRBJ2-1; unclear D gene. CDR1 and CDR2 from the germline V gene are MGHDK and SYGVNS. V was trimmed by 5 bases and J by 8 bases, leaving 10 bases between them. There are 12 residues in the CDR3. The CDR3 here is CASSPQPHEQFF. The CDR3, as DNA: TGTGCCAGCAGTCCACAGCCCCATGAGCAGTTCTTC.

The chain links TRBV7-6 to TRBJ2-5; D remains unclear. V was clipped by 5 bases and J by 2 bases, with 6 bases between them. CDR1 and CDR2 (germline): SGHVS, FNYEAQ. There are 12 residues in the CDR3. The CDR3 bases are TGTGCCAGCAGCCTTCGGCAAGAGACCCAGTACTTC. Translation gives CASSLRQETQYF.

Remarks on this clone: One end of the junction fails to match germline, which may point to a read error. The chain has TRBV7-9 and TRBJ2-5; D is undetermined. The CDR3 is 9 residues long. Germline V gene data show CDR1 as SEHNR and CDR2 as FQNEAQ (reference sequence). CDR3 nucleotides: TGTGCCAGCAGCCTGTATTATAACTTC. It is translated as CASSLYYNF.

The chain links TRBV5-4 to TRBJ2-7; 12 bases map to TRBD2. From germline, CDR1 is SGHNT and CDR2 YYREEE (reference sequence). This CDR3 comprises 15 residues. J gave up 5 bases and V 4 bases, and 7 bases lay outside the gene matches. CDR3 DNA: TGTGCCAGCAGCATCGGACTAGCGGGACTCGACGAGCAGTACTTC. It translates to CASSIGLAGLDEQYF.

The chain combines TRBV5-6 with TRBJ1-5, with 11 bases identical to TRBD1. Germline assignment: CDR1 SGHDT and CDR2 YYEEEE. This CDR3 has 16 residues. The trim removed 2 bases at V and 6 bases at J, leaving 7 bases unmatched. In nucleotides, the CDR3 is TGTGCCAGCAGCTTTCGGGGGACAGGGGGTGGTCAGCCCCAGCATTTT. It yields the protein CASSFRGTGGGQPQHF.

V is TRBV5-1 and J is TRBJ2-7; weak D call: TRBD2 (5 bases). The length of the CDR3 is 14 residues. Per germline, CDR1 SGHRS and CDR2 YFSETQ. The V gene lost 2 bases and the J gene lost 5 bases, with 14 bases spanning the gap. CDR3 sequence reads: CASSFGDGFNEQYF. CDR3 nucleotides: TGCGCCAGCAGCTTCGGGGATGGTTTCAACGAGCAGTACTTC. Full variable domain (remainder filled in from reference TRBV5-1 and TRBJ2-7): KAGVTQTPRYLIKTRGQQVTLSCSPISGHRSVSWYQQTPGQGLQFLFEYFSETQRNKGNFPGRFSGRQFSNSRSEMNVSTLELGDSALYLCASSFGDGFNEQYFGPGTRLTVT.